Presented here are 27 T cell receptor beta chains from one specimen sequenced in a study of blood T cell repertoires in COVID-19. Using immunoSEQ multiplex PCR, the repertoire was profiled, and TCRdb retains in-frame clones only, with some absent. The table includes 150,000 to 200,000 clones, approximately 86% detected once. The sample comprised peripheral blood. All receptors come from a man in his sixties with COVID-19, enrolled during active disease.

The J gene is TRBJ2-5, the V gene TRBV24-1; no definite D call. CDR3 size: 11 residues. CDR1 is KGHDR, CDR2 SFDVKD, per germline. V was trimmed by 9 bases and J by 2 bases, leaving 6 bases between them. The CDR3 DNA follows: TGTGCCACCTCTAAGCAAGAGACCCAGTACTTC. The encoded protein is CATSKQETQYF.

Notes on this clone: A read error may account for a junction end that differs from germline. The CDR3 nucleotides are TGTGCTAGCAGTTCCGGACTAGCGGGGGGAACAGATACGCAGTATTTT. It yields the protein CASSSGLAGGTDTQYF. This rearrangement joins TRBV7-7 to TRBJ2-3, with TRBD2 matching 14 bases. Per germline, CDR1 SSHAT and CDR2 FNYEAQ (reference sequence). CDR3 length: 16 residues.

A single count supports this clone. The gene calls are TRBV11-2 and TRBJ1-1, with D hard to call. The CDR3 consists of 17 residues. Germline V gene lookup returns CDR1 SGHAT and CDR2 FQNNGV. V was trimmed by 1 base and J by 7 bases, leaving 22 bases between them. The CDR3 nucleotides are TGTGCCAGCAGCTTAGGTTTCGTCACGAGGTATAGAATTGAAGCTTTCTTT. Amino acids: CASSLGFVTRYRIEAFF.

This clone was seen a few times. Different DNA sequences within this sample yield the same CDR3. The J gene is TRBJ2-7, the V gene TRBV6-5, with D possibly being TRBD2 (5 bases). From germline, CDR1 is MNHEY and CDR2 SVGAGI. This CDR3 has 14 residues. The V end was cut by 0 bases, the J end by 3 bases, with 9 bases between. CDR3 coding DNA: TGTGCCAGCAGTTACTCCCGAGGGAGCTACGAGCAGTACTTC. Protein: CASSYSRGSYEQYF.

V is TRBV7-3 and J is TRBJ2-5; possible D gene TRBD1, 6 bases. The CDR3 is 13 amino acids. Germline CDR1 reads SGHTA; CDR2 reads FQGTGA. The V gene lost 5 bases and the J gene lost 4 bases, with 11 bases spanning the gap. In DNA, the CDR3 is TGTGCCAGCAGCCTAGGACAGCTAGAGACCCAGTACTTC. Translated: CASSLGQLETQYF.

V usage is TRBV30 and J usage is TRBJ1-1, with a weak D call TRBD1 (6 bases). The CDR3 contains 14 residues. CDR1 and CDR2 (germline): GTSNPN, SVGIG (reference sequence). V was cut by 0 bases and J by 1 base, with 9 bases left in between. The CDR3 DNA follows: TGTGCCTGGAGTGTCCAGACAGGGAACACTGAAGCTTTCTTT. Translated, it gives CAWSVQTGNTEAFF.

The gene calls are TRBV19 and TRBJ2-2, with no clear D. Between the trimmed V and J ends, which lost 4 bases and 0 bases, there was a span of 9 bases. The germline V gene encodes CDR1 LNHDA and CDR2 SQIVND (reference sequence). The length of the CDR3 is 15 residues. CDR3 sequence (DNA): TGTGCCAGTAGTAGAGGTCTGGCGAACACCGGGGAGCTGTTTTTT. Encoded protein: CASSRGLANTGELFF.

This chain joins TRBV5-1 and TRBJ2-3; a possible D gene is TRBD1 (6 bases). Germline V gene lookup returns CDR1 SGHRS and CDR2 YFSETQ. Trimming cost V 7 bases and J 2 bases, with 11 bases left between them. This CDR3 has 13 residues. DNA of the CDR3: TGCGCCAGCGGGACACCCACCACAGATACGCAGTATTTT. It encodes CASGTPTTDTQYF. Supplemented by reference TRBV5-1 and TRBJ2-3, the full variable domain reads KAGVTQTPRYLIKTRGQQVTLSCSPISGHRSVSWYQQTPGQGLQFLFEYFSETQRNKGNFPGRFSGRQFSNSRSEMNVSTLELGDSALYLCASGTPTTDTQYFGPGTRLTVL.

The CDR3 loop is CASSKVDSHARDPSYEQYF. The CDR3 DNA is TGTGCCAGCAGCAAAGTTGACAGCCATGCTAGGGATCCGTCCTACGAGCAGTACTTC. The J gene is TRBJ2-7, the V gene TRBV21-1; the table's D call TRBD1 went unverified against the DNA. TRBV21-1 is shown as a pseudogene. The CDR3 length is 19 residues.

The V gene is TRBV7-8, the J gene TRBJ2-7; D not resolved. V shed 5 bases and J shed 8 bases, with 13 bases lying between them. This CDR3 contains 12 residues. From germline, CDR1 is SGHVS and CDR2 FQNEAQ. For the CDR3, the DNA is TGTGCCAGCAGCCATGAAACTCCGAAGCAGTACTTC. It yields the protein CASSHETPKQYF. The full variable domain, in which reference TRBV7-8 and TRBJ2-7 provide the parts outside the CDR3, is GAGVSQSPRYKVAKRGQDVALRCDPISGHVSLFWYQQALGQGPEFLTYFQNEAQLDKSGLPSDRFFAERPEGSVSTLKIQRTQQEDSAVYLCASSHETPKQYFGPGTRLTVT.

V and J are TRBV4-3 and TRBJ2-1, with D maybe TRBD2 (7 bases). Germline V gives CDR1 LGHNA, CDR2 YSLEER. V was cut by 3 bases and J by 9 bases, with 24 bases left in between. The CDR3 totals 17 residues. CDR3 region: CASSHAGGAGVSGEQFF. The CDR3 bases are TGCGCCAGCAGCCATGCCGGGGGCGCGGGAGTAAGTGGTGAGCAGTTCTTC.

There are many counts of this clone. The V call is TRBV6-2 or TRBV6-3, the J call TRBJ1-1; the D gene is possibly TRBD1 (5 bases). The CDR3 runs 14 residues. V was cut by 5 bases and J by 3 bases, with 13 bases left in between. Germline assignment: CDR1 MNHEY and CDR2 SVGEGT. CDR3 DNA: TGTGCCAGCAGTAAACAACAGGATTACACTGAAGCTTTCTTT. Protein sequence: CASSKQQDYTEAFF.

This clone was observed many times. This chain links TRBV4-1 with TRBJ2-2; D perhaps matches TRBD2 (6 bases). Germline assignment: CDR1 MGHRA and CDR2 YSYEKL. V was clipped by 3 bases and J by 4 bases, with 21 bases between them. CDR3 length equals 18 residues. Here the CDR3 reads CASSHTVLRLARTGELFF. The CDR3 region has the DNA TGCGCCAGCAGCCACACAGTCTTGCGGCTAGCGCGCACCGGGGAGCTGTTTTTT.

The chain joins TRBV7-3 to TRBJ2-7; 8 nucleotides agree with TRBD2. The CDR3 is 15 amino acids. J lost 5 bases, V lost 4 bases, and 10 bases had no gene match. Germline V lookup: CDR1 SGHTA, CDR2 FQGTGA. Here the CDR3 reads CASSSQSGSVNEQYF. In nucleotides, the CDR3 is TGTGCCAGCAGCTCTCAGAGCGGGAGTGTCAACGAGCAGTACTTC.

The chain links TRBV7-9 to TRBJ2-1, with 11 bases aligning to TRBD2. The germline CDR1 and CDR2 sequences are SEHNR and FQNEAQ (reference sequence). V shed 4 bases, J shed 5 bases, and the junction held 4 bases outside the gene matches. The CDR3 loop spans 15 amino acids. CDR3: CASSSGTSGNNEQFF. CDR3 DNA: TGTGCCAGCAGCTCCGGGACTAGCGGAAACAATGAGCAGTTCTTC.

The rearrangement joins TRBV7-2 to TRBJ1-3, with D hard to call. Between the trimmed V and J ends, which lost 5 bases and 0 bases, there was a span of 11 bases. The CDR3 loop spans 15 amino acids. Germline lookup yields CDR1 SGHTA and CDR2 FQGNSA. The CDR3 sequence: CASSPQTFSGNTIYF. DNA for the CDR3: TGTGCCAGCAGCCCACAAACATTCTCTGGAAACACCATATATTTT.

The V and J genes are TRBV7-2 and TRBJ2-1; D perhaps matches TRBD2 (5 bases). The germline V gene encodes CDR1 SGHTA and CDR2 FQGNSA. Trimming removed 4 bases at V and 0 bases at J, with 16 bases between. The CDR3 covers 17 residues. CDR3 DNA sequence: TGTGCCAGCAGCTCGCGAGGAGGACCAAGCTCCTACAATGAGCAGTTCTTC. It is translated as CASSSRGGPSSYNEQFF.

The CDR3 spells CAWSVSSSGNTIYF. The CDR3 region has the DNA TGTGCCTGGAGTGTATCGTCCTCTGGAAACACCATATATTTT. The chain combines TRBV30 with TRBJ1-3, with D unresolved. The CDR3 spans 14 residues. From germline, CDR1 is GTSNPN and CDR2 SVGIG (reference sequence). Trimming cost V 0 bases and J 0 bases, with 6 bases left between them.

This clone appeared a few times. The V call is TRBV19, the J call TRBJ1-1; D gene ambiguous. V lost 3 bases and J lost 4, with 18 bases in between. Germline CDR1 LNHDA, CDR2 SQIVND (reference sequence). The length of the CDR3 is 16 residues. As DNA, the CDR3 is TGTGCCAGTAGTATGGGTCTGGTAGGGAGGGCCACTGAAGCTTTCTTT. It is translated as CASSMGLVGRATEAFF.

This chain links TRBV5-4 with TRBJ2-1; TRBD2 agrees at 11 bases. CDR1 is SGHNT, CDR2 YYREEE, per germline (reference sequence). Unmatched junction bases numbered 11, after V lost 3 bases and J lost 3 bases. CDR3 size: 18 residues. The CDR3 DNA reads TGTGCCAGCAGCTCGGGACTAGCGGCAGGCGCGAGCTACAATGAGCAGTTCTTC. Protein: CASSSGLAAGASYNEQFF.

This chain joins TRBV20-1 and TRBJ1-1; tentatively, D is TRBD1 (5 bases). The CDR3 is 11 amino acids. In germline, CDR1 is DFQATT, CDR2 SNEGSKA (reference sequence). V was clipped by 5 bases and J by 10 bases, with 14 bases between them. CDR3 sequence reads: CSAPDTPSAFF. The CDR3 DNA sequence: TGCAGTGCTCCGGACACACCGTCAGCTTTCTTT.

In this sample, this clone turned up once. The chain links TRBV27 to TRBJ2-2, with 8 bases fitting TRBD1. Trimming removed 6 bases from V and 5 bases from J; junction bases left unmatched: 8. The CDR3 is made up of 15 amino acids. CDR1 and CDR2 (germline): MNHEY, SMNVEV (reference sequence). CDR3 sequence: CASRKDRDGTGELFF. CDR3 sequence (DNA): TGTGCCAGCAGGAAGGACAGGGACGGGACCGGGGAGCTGTTTTTT.

J is TRBJ2-1 and V is TRBV5-1; 8 bases are a match to TRBD2. V lost 7 bases to trimming and J lost 0 bases; unmatched junction nucleotides: 9. The CDR3 totals 16 residues. Germline V lookup: CDR1 SGHRS, CDR2 YFSETQ. CDR3 nucleotides: TGCGCCAGCTTTGCGGGAGGTCCGGGCTCCTACAATGAGCAGTTCTTC. Protein product: CASFAGGPGSYNEQFF.

V is TRBV28 and J is TRBJ1-2; the D gene is possibly TRBD1 (5 bases). CDR3 length: 13 amino acids. V was cut by 3 bases and J by 7 bases, with 12 bases left in between. CDR1 MDHEN and CDR2 SYDVKM come from the germline V gene. CDR3 sequence reads: CASSFLRDFGYTF. CDR3 bases: TGTGCCAGCAGTTTTTTAAGGGACTTTGGCTACACCTTC.

V gene TRBV11-2 combines with J gene TRBJ2-2; TRBD1 agrees at 7 bases. The CDR3 runs to 14 residues. V gave up 5 bases and J gave up 5 bases; unmatched junction bases: 5. Per germline, CDR1 SGHAT and CDR2 FQNNGV. The CDR3 region has the DNA TGTGCCAGCAGCCCCCGACAGGGAACCGGGGAGCTGTTTTTT. It encodes CASSPRQGTGELFF.

In its sample, this clone was seen a few times. V gene TRBV11-3 combines with J gene TRBJ1-1; 7 nucleotides agree with TRBD1. The V and J ends lost 5 bases and 1 base, in that order; junction bases with no gene match: 13. In germline, CDR1 is SGHNT, CDR2 YENEEA. The CDR3 is made up of 17 amino acids. CDR3 loop: CASSTATYRGSNTEAFF. The CDR3, as DNA: TGTGCCAGCAGCACTGCAACATACAGGGGTTCGAACACTGAAGCTTTCTTT.

About this clone itself: Germline is not matched at one junction end, which may reflect a read error. V usage is TRBV30 and J usage is TRBJ1-2, with TRBD1 as a possible D gene (5 bases). This CDR3 comprises 13 residues. Looked up from germline, CDR1 is GTSNPN and CDR2 is SVGIG (reference sequence). In DNA, the CDR3 is TGTGCCCGGAGGGAGGGGCCGGGGTATGGCTACACCTTC. Protein sequence: CARREGPGYGYTF.